This entry features one T cell receptor (beta chain) sequence. The data stem from a study of blood T cell repertoires in COVID-19. Overall study: COVID-19 samples, acute and convalescent, were from the United States, Italy and Spain. The analysed material was cDNA or gDNA that came from T cells, B-cell-depleted T cells, or PBMCs.

Authors' processing steps: Amplification with reference gene primers provided the estimates of nucleated cell counts. Generated by immunoSEQ multiplex PCR, the TCRdb table keeps only in-frame clones and is missing some. The DNA gave D and trimming, while V, J and clone size come from that table. The sample includes some 90,000 clones, around 80% of them seen just once. The sequenced sample was peripheral blood. The TCR comes from a human donor in a cohort sampled during active COVID-19.

The CDR3 region is CASSLRKNYGYTF. CDR3 coding DNA: TGTGCCAGCAGTCTCAGGAAAAACTATGGCTACACCTTC. The chain links TRBV2 to TRBJ1-2, with unresolved D. Trimming took off 5 bases at V and 2 bases at J, with 9 bases between the two ends. This CDR3 has 13 residues. Germline CDR1 reads SNHLY; CDR2 reads FYNNEI.